One sample yielded the 25 T cell receptor beta chains listed below, sequenced in a study of shared clonotypes between healthy human individuals. The protocol was immunoSEQ multiplex PCR, while the TCRdb copy is restricted to in-frame clones and leaves out a portion. The data contain roughly 1,000,000 clones, around three quarters of them seen just once; the ten biggest clones take up approximately 0.52%. Sequenced sample: memory CD4+ T cells from PBMCs. Subset indicated: CD45RA-negative fraction. These receptors were collected from a man in his late teens or twenties in good health. Some clones in this sample may be carry-over from other donors' samples.

This clone was counted a single time. The chain carries TRBV18 and TRBJ2-2; D call uncertain. The germline V gene encodes CDR1 KGHSH and CDR2 LQKENI. Trimming left V 4 bases short and J 0 bases short, with 12 bases between. The CDR3 loop spans 16 amino acids. The CDR3 sequence is CASSRASLTNTGELFF. DNA of the CDR3: TGTGCCAGCTCACGAGCCAGCCTAACGAACACCGGGGAGCTGTTTTTT.

CDR3 loop: CASSEAANQPQHF. Here the CDR3 DNA reads TGCGCCAGCAGTGAGGCAGCTAATCAGCCCCAGCATTTT. The V and J genes are TRBV10-1 and TRBJ1-5; D is uncertain. V was shortened by 2 bases and J by 4 bases, with 6 bases between the two germline ends. Germline V gene sequence: CDR1 WNHNN, CDR2 SYGVQD (reference sequence). This CDR3 spans 13 amino acids.

The chain employs TRBV2 and TRBJ2-3, with D tentatively TRBD2 (5 bases). V lost 7 bases and J lost 2, with 10 bases in between. CDR1 SNHLY and CDR2 FYNNEI come from the germline V gene. The length of the CDR3 is 13 residues. The CDR3 DNA reads TGTGCCAGCACCGGGGAGACCACAGATACGCAGTATTTT. This codes for CASTGETTDTQYF.

In regard to this clone: This sample includes further DNA sequences coding for the same CDR3. J is TRBJ1-1 and V is TRBV7-6; weak D call: TRBD1 (5 bases). The CDR3 length is 13 residues. CDR1 is SGHVS, CDR2 FNYEAQ, per germline. Trimming removed 2 bases from V and 5 bases from J, with 9 bases in between. CDR3 sequence (DNA): TGTGCCAGCAGCTTACGGGGGGGAACTGAAGCTTTCTTT. Protein: CASSLRGGTEAFF.

This clone was seen ten or more times. The gene calls are TRBV27 and TRBJ2-7; D tentatively reads TRBD1 or TRBD2 (5 bases each). The V end was cut by 5 bases, the J end by 9 bases, with 14 bases between. Per the germline V gene, CDR1 is MNHEY and CDR2 is SMNVEV (reference sequence). The CDR3 has 12 amino acids. The CDR3 reads CASSMGRVAQYF. Written as DNA, the CDR3 is TGTGCCAGCAGTATGGGGCGGGTGGCGCAGTACTTC.

The rearrangement links TRBV7-9 to TRBJ2-1; 12 nucleotides align to TRBD2. There are 17 residues in the CDR3. V lost 4 bases, J lost 10 bases, and 14 bases stayed unmatched. The germline V gene encodes CDR1 SEHNR and CDR2 FQNEAQ (reference sequence). The CDR3 sequence is CASSSTLAGGPLGEQFF. CDR3 bases: TGTGCCAGCAGCTCAACCCTAGCGGGAGGGCCTCTGGGGGAGCAGTTCTTC.

This chain links TRBV6-6 with TRBJ1-2, with 8 positions matching TRBD1. Germline CDR1 and CDR2: MNHNY and SVGAGI (reference sequence). The length of the CDR3 is 15 residues. V was clipped by 4 bases and J by 8 bases; unmatched bases: 12. CDR3 residues: CASSSAQDRETGYTF. In nucleotides, the CDR3 is TGTGCCAGCAGTTCTGCCCAGGACAGGGAGACAGGCTACACCTTC.

This clone was seen a few times. The genes are TRBV7-8 and TRBJ1-3; the D is unclear. The ends were cut back, 5 bases at V and 1 base at J, with 9 bases in the middle. Germline lookup yields CDR1 SGHVS and CDR2 FQNEAQ. The CDR3 runs 14 residues. CDR3 region: CASSPLGSGNTIYF. CDR3 bases: TGTGCCAGCAGCCCCCTTGGTTCTGGAAACACCATATATTTT.

Notes on this clone: The sample holds other DNA sequences that translate to the same CDR3. The chain couples TRBV9 to TRBJ2-2; D remains unclear. The germline CDR1 and CDR2 sequences are SGDLS and YYNGEE. The germline V and J ends were trimmed by 0 bases and 7 bases, with 10 bases remaining between them. The CDR3 consists of 14 residues. The CDR3 loop is CASSVVPGGGELFF. In nucleotides, the CDR3 is TGTGCCAGCAGCGTAGTCCCAGGCGGCGGGGAGCTGTTTTTT.

This CDR3 is CATSRDRSGELFF. DNA for the CDR3: TGTGCCACCAGCAGAGATAGGTCCGGGGAGCTGTTTTTT. The chain combines TRBV15 with TRBJ2-2; D not resolved. This CDR3 is built from 13 residues. The germline V and J ends were trimmed by 0 bases and 6 bases, with 5 bases remaining between them. CDR1 and CDR2 (germline): LNHNV, YYDKDF (reference sequence).

This chain uses TRBV7-9 with TRBJ2-3, with TRBD2 identical over 8 bases. With 1 base clipped from V and 0 bases from J, the junction kept 3 bases outside the gene matches. The CDR3 runs to 16 residues. Germline V gene lookup returns CDR1 SEHNR and CDR2 FQNEAQ (reference sequence). This chain's CDR3 is CASSLGTSRSTDTQYF. CDR3 DNA: TGTGCCAGCAGCTTAGGGACTAGCAGAAGCACAGATACGCAGTATTTT.

This rearrangement joins TRBV5-4 to TRBJ2-1, with D perhaps being TRBD1 or TRBD2 (6 bases each). Looked up from germline, CDR1 is SGHNT and CDR2 is YYREEE (reference sequence). CDR3 length: 15 amino acids. V shed 4 bases and J shed 0 bases, with 11 bases lying between them. In DNA, the CDR3 is TGTGCCAGCAGCATTGGGGGGCCCTCCTACAATGAGCAGTTCTTC. Its protein product is CASSIGGPSYNEQFF.

Concerning this clone itself: A much larger clone differs by one base, so this may be a read error. This specimen includes other DNA sequences encoding the same CDR3. V and J are TRBV28 and TRBJ2-5, with unresolved D. The CDR3 has 13 amino acids. CDR1 is MDHEN, CDR2 SYDVKM, per germline. V was trimmed by 1 base and J by 1 base, leaving 4 bases between them. The CDR3 DNA follows: TGTGCCAGCAGTTTATCTGGCCAAGAGACCCAGTACTTC. Residues: CASSLSGQETQYF.

This clone has a handful of counts. This chain links TRBV20-1 with TRBJ1-1; D uncertain. CDR3 length equals 11 residues. The germline V gene encodes CDR1 DFQATT and CDR2 SNEGSKA (reference sequence). Trimming pared 1 base from V and 7 bases from J, leaving 7 bases between. DNA for the CDR3: TGCAGTGCTAGAGGTGCTGGTGAAGCTTTCTTT. Translated, it gives CSARGAGEAFF.

The rearrangement links TRBV10-2 to TRBJ2-7, with unresolved D. This CDR3 comprises 16 residues. V lost 0 bases, J lost 0 bases, and 12 bases lay in between. The germline V gene has CDR1 WSHSY and CDR2 SAAADI. The CDR3 reads CASSESLQLLSYEQYF. For the CDR3, the DNA is TGCGCCAGCAGTGAGTCTTTACAGCTCCTCTCCTACGAGCAGTACTTC.

The CDR3 sequence: CASSSRTSAYNEQFF. Here the CDR3 DNA reads TGTGCCAGCAGCTCGAGGACTAGCGCTTACAATGAGCAGTTCTTC. The rearrangement links TRBV7-8 to TRBJ2-1; TRBD2 matches 9 bases. Germline V lookup: CDR1 SGHVS, CDR2 FQNEAQ. The junction had 5 bases not matched to a gene; V was cut back by 4 bases and J by 4 bases. CDR3 size: 15 residues. The full variable domain, completed using reference TRBV7-8 and TRBJ2-1, is GAGVSQSPRYKVAKRGQDVALRCDPISGHVSLFWYQQALGQGPEFLTYFQNEAQLDKSGLPSDRFFAERPEGSVSTLKIQRTQQEDSAVYLCASSSRTSAYNEQFFGPGTRLTVL.

V and J are TRBV14 and TRBJ1-2; no reliable D call. The CDR3 covers 13 residues. Germline loops: CDR1 SGHDN, CDR2 FVKESK. V was pared by 4 bases and J by 2 bases, with 8 bases between. CDR3 region: CASSPDENYGYTF. The CDR3 DNA sequence: TGTGCCAGCAGCCCGGACGAGAACTATGGCTACACCTTC.

This chain joins TRBV29-1 and TRBJ1-1; no reliable D call. V lost 4 bases and J lost 1, with 13 bases in between. CDR3 length equals 14 residues. Germline CDR1 reads SQVTM; CDR2 reads ANQGSEA. The CDR3 is CSVVAQLANTEAFF. CDR3 nucleotides: TGCAGCGTTGTGGCGCAGCTGGCGAACACTGAAGCTTTCTTT.

The genes are TRBV18 and TRBJ1-1, with 7 bases that match TRBD1. The germline V gene encodes CDR1 KGHSH and CDR2 LQKENI. The CDR3 consists of 14 residues. Trimming removed 1 base from V and 5 bases from J; junction bases left unmatched: 4. CDR3 nucleotide sequence: TGTGCCAGCTCACCACGCCCAGGGGGGACTGAAGCTTTCTTT. This gives the protein CASSPRPGGTEAFF.

The chain couples TRBV19 to TRBJ1-2; no definite D call. This CDR3 comprises 16 residues. Trimming cost V 2 bases and J 3 bases, with 16 bases left between them. Germline CDR1 LNHDA, CDR2 SQIVND (reference sequence). The CDR3 sequence: CASSINRVGADYGYTF. In nucleotides, the CDR3 is TGTGCCAGTAGTATAAATAGGGTCGGAGCGGACTATGGCTACACCTTC.

The chain uses TRBV15 and TRBJ2-1; D remains unclear. V lost 0 bases to trimming and J lost 2 bases, with 8 bases between them. The CDR3 loop spans 15 amino acids. CDR1 and CDR2 (germline): LNHNV, YYDKDF (reference sequence). CDR3 DNA sequence: TGTGCCACCAGCAGAGATAGCCAGACCTACAATGAGCAGTTCTTC. Its protein is CATSRDSQTYNEQFF. Full variable domain (remainder filled in from reference TRBV15 and TRBJ2-1): DAMVIQNPRYQVTQFGKPVTLSCSQTLNHNVMYWYQQKSSQAPKLLFHYYDKDFNNEADTPDNFQSRRPNTSFCFLDIRSPGLGDTAMYLCATSRDSQTYNEQFFGPGTRLTVL.

The J gene is TRBJ1-1, the V gene TRBV28; D not resolved. This CDR3 region has 11 residues. V lost 6 bases and J lost 7, with 9 bases in between. The germline gives CDR1 MDHEN, CDR2 SYDVKM. CDR3 region: CASSGGSEAFF. The CDR3 region has the DNA TGTGCCAGCAGCGGAGGCAGTGAAGCTTTCTTT.

The rearrangement links TRBV5-1 to TRBJ1-3; TRBD1 matches 9 bases. V was pared by 0 bases and J by 4 bases, with 2 bases of the junction left unmatched. The V gene's germline CDR1 is SGHRS and CDR2 YFSETQ. The CDR3 sequence is 15 residues long. The CDR3 region is CASSLGQGEGNTIYF. CDR3 DNA: TGCGCCAGCAGCTTGGGACAGGGGGAAGGAAACACCATATATTTT.

The V call is TRBV4-1, the J call TRBJ2-7; D assignment may be TRBD1 or TRBD2 (6 bases each). Germline loops: CDR1 MGHRA, CDR2 YSYEKL. CDR3 length: 14 amino acids. V was cut by 2 bases and J by 6 bases, with 14 bases left in between. CDR3 in amino acids: CASSQTAGGLEQYF. DNA of the CDR3: TGCGCCAGCAGCCAAACCGCCGGGGGCCTCGAGCAGTACTTC.

This chain connects TRBV6-1 to TRBJ1-4, with a tentative D call TRBD1 (5 bases). Trimming shortened V by 7 bases and J by 8 bases, and 20 bases separated the two germline ends. The CDR3 totals 15 residues. The germline CDR1 and CDR2 sequences are MNHNS and SASEGT. The CDR3 bases are TGTGCCAGCACCGACCGGCTTGGCAGGGAGGAAAAACTGTTTTTT. It is translated as CASTDRLGREEKLFF.